Listed here are 21 T cell receptor beta chains from one sample, sequenced in a study of T cells in Graves' hyperthyroidism and ophthalmopathy. TCR beta CDR3 sequences were amplified from RNA transcripts. TCR CDR3 underwent first-round RT-PCR with the HTBI primer set. MiXCR, applied by TCRdb to the multiplex PCR reads, yields one record per CDR3 protein. This table has over 350,000 distinct CDR3 sequences, over 11% appearing once. Material for sequencing was blood. The origin of the receptors is a man in his fifties or sixties with Graves' ophthalmopathy.

This clonotype was observed many times. The rearrangement joins TRBV2 to TRBJ2-7, with D uncertain. CDR1 and CDR2 from the germline V gene are SNHLY and FYNNEI. CDR3 length: 12 residues. Trimming left V 3 bases short and J 3 bases short, with 6 bases between. CDR3 sequence reads: CASSESIYEQYF. The CDR3 DNA reads as TGTGCCAGCAGTGAGAGTATCTACGAGCAGTACTTC.

This clonotype came up many times. V usage is TRBV3-1 and J usage is TRBJ1-5; D call uncertain. Germline CDR1 LGHDT, CDR2 YNNKEL (reference sequence). The CDR3 covers 14 residues. V shed 1 base and J shed 0 bases, with 4 bases lying between them. The CDR3 DNA sequence: TGTGCCAGCAGCCAAGGGCATAGCAATCAGCCCCAGCATTTT. Its translation is CASSQGHSNQPQHF.

At least ten counts were recorded for this clonotype. This rearrangement joins TRBV28 to TRBJ2-7; maybe TRBD1 (6 bases). Germline V gives CDR1 MDHEN, CDR2 SYDVKM. The CDR3 has 13 residues. V gave up 2 bases and J gave up 2 bases, with 7 bases separating them. The DNA for the CDR3 is TGTGCCAGCAGTTTAACAGGGCCCTACGAGCAGTACTTC. Its translation: CASSLTGPYEQYF.

This clonotype was counted only a few times. The chain uses TRBV5-1 and TRBJ2-6; D unclear. The CDR3 extends over 14 amino acids. V was trimmed by 7 bases and J by 0 bases, leaving 8 bases between them. Per germline, CDR1 SGHRS and CDR2 YFSETQ. As DNA, the CDR3 is TGCGCCAGCGGCCCGGACTCTGGGGCCAACGTCCTGACTTTC. This gives the protein CASGPDSGANVLTF.

This clonotype was seen repeatedly, ten times or more. The V call is TRBV11-2, the J call TRBJ2-5; TRBD2 aligns across 10 bases. The V and J ends lost 5 bases and 5 bases, in that order; junction bases with no gene match: 11. The germline V gene has CDR1 SGHAT and CDR2 FQNNGV. This CDR3 region has 16 residues. The chain's CDR3 is CASSREGLAGVETQYF. CDR3 in DNA: TGTGCCAGCAGCCGAGAGGGCCTAGCGGGAGTTGAGACCCAGTACTTC.

About this clonotype itself: With a much larger clone just one base away, this may be a read error. V usage is TRBV20-1 and J usage is TRBJ1-5; D is unclear. The germline gives CDR1 DFQATT, CDR2 SNEGSKA (reference sequence). Trimming took 6 bases from V and 1 from J, leaving 25 bases between them. This CDR3 spans 18 amino acids. The CDR3 reads CSAVTPRQKTRSNQPQHF. Here the CDR3 DNA reads TGCAGTGCAGTTACCCCCAGACAAAAAACGAGAAGCAATCAGCCCCAGCATTTT.

In the case of this clonotype: Its ends do not fully match the called genes, so a read error is possible. V gene TRBV29-1 combines with J gene TRBJ2-1; D gene uncertain. Germline V gives CDR1 SQVTM, CDR2 ANQGSEA. The CDR3 has 12 residues. CDR3 protein: CSVDFKYSEQFF. In nucleotides, the CDR3 is TGCAGCGTTGATTTCAAATACAGTGAGCAGTTCTTC.

This clonotype was observed many times. This sequence joins TRBV27 and TRBJ1-2; 7 bases agree with TRBD1. The CDR3 is 17 amino acids. With V trimmed by 5 bases and J by 4 bases, 16 bases remained unmatched. Germline CDR1 MNHEY, CDR2 SMNVEV (reference sequence). CDR3 nucleotide sequence: TGTGCCAGCAGTCAAGTCGTTTCAAGGACAGGTTCCTATGGCTACACCTTC. This encodes CASSQVVSRTGSYGYTF.

This clonotype was picked up many times. The rearrangement joins TRBV7-6 to TRBJ2-5; tentatively, D is TRBD1 (6 bases). V was shortened by 5 bases and J by 5 bases, with 15 bases between the two germline ends. The CDR3 consists of 14 residues. Germline CDR1 and CDR2: SGHVS and FNYEAQ. CDR3 nucleotide sequence: TGTGCCAGCAGCCGCACAGGGATGGGTGAGACCCAGTACTTC. This translates into CASSRTGMGETQYF.

The rearrangement uses TRBV6-1 and TRBJ2-5, with D maybe TRBD2 (6 bases). There are 13 residues in the CDR3. V was pared by 6 bases and J by 2 bases, with 10 bases between. Germline values: CDR1 MNHNS, CDR2 SASEGT. CDR3 in amino acids: CASRGTPQETQYF. CDR3 bases: TGTGCCAGCAGGGGGACTCCACAAGAGACCCAGTACTTC.

For this clonotype: A read error may be the cause here, since a much bigger clone is one base away. This CDR3 is missing its conserved last phenylalanine or tryptophan, likely due to a read error. The genes are TRBV5-6 and TRBJ2-1, with 10 bases matching TRBD1. V was pared by 5 bases and J by 2 bases, with 4 bases of the junction left unmatched. Germline CDR1 is SGHDT and CDR2 is YYEEEE. The CDR3 covers 15 residues. The CDR3 sequence is CASSTGTGAYNEQFL. The CDR3 DNA follows: TGTGCCAGCAGTACGGGGACAGGGGCCTACAATGAGCAGTTCCTC.

This clonotype was found many times. The chain is built from TRBV5-8 and TRBJ1-1; no clear D. The V gene's germline CDR1 is SGHTS and CDR2 YDEGEE. The CDR3 totals 13 residues. V lost 1 base, J lost 10 bases, and 14 bases lay in between. CDR3 protein: CASSLWVGNGAFF. The DNA of the CDR3 is TGTGCCAGCAGCTTGTGGGTTGGTAATGGAGCTTTCTTT.

The sample holds many counts of this clonotype. A junction boundary mismatches the germline segment, possibly from a read error. The rearrangement links TRBV20-1 to TRBJ1-1; TRBD1 might be the D (5 bases). Per the germline V gene, CDR1 is DFQATT and CDR2 is SNEGSKA (reference sequence). The CDR3 extends over 15 amino acids. CDR3 bases: TGCAGTGCTAGAGTGCTTTCAACGGGGCCCACTGAGGCTTTCTTT. Protein product: CSARVLSTGPTEAFF.

V and J are TRBV2 and TRBJ2-1, with 7 bases matching TRBD2. V shed 7 bases and J 9 bases; nucleotides not matched to a gene: 12. This CDR3 has 14 residues. Germline lookup yields CDR1 SNHLY and CDR2 FYNNEI. CDR3 in amino acids: CASTPAGERGEQFF. DNA for the CDR3: TGTGCCAGCACCCCCGCGGGAGAACGTGGTGAGCAGTTCTTC.

This clonotype showed up just a few times. As DNA, the CDR3 is TGCGCCAGCAGGATTTATAACACCGGGGAGCTGTTTTTT. Translated, it gives CASRIYNTGELFF. This chain joins TRBV5-1 and TRBJ2-2; D remains unclear. This CDR3 spans 13 amino acids. V was shortened by 5 bases and J by 2 bases, with 7 bases between the two germline ends. Germline CDR1 reads SGHRS; CDR2 reads YFSETQ. Supplemented by reference TRBV5-1 and TRBJ2-2, the full variable domain reads KAGVTQTPRYLIKTRGQQVTLSCSPISGHRSVSWYQQTPGQGLQFLFEYFSETQRNKGNFPGRFSGRQFSNSRSEMNVSTLELGDSALYLCASRIYNTGELFFGEGSRLTVL.

This clonotype was recorded at least ten times. This chain uses TRBV11-3 with TRBJ2-1; TRBD2 matches 10 bases. Losses at the gene ends were 1 base for V and 0 bases for J; bases not matched to a gene: 6. Germline lookup yields CDR1 SGHNT and CDR2 YENEEA. This CDR3 spans 18 amino acids. This CDR3 is CASSLVASGGSSYNEQFF. In nucleotides, the CDR3 is TGTGCCAGCAGCTTAGTCGCTAGCGGGGGAAGCTCCTACAATGAGCAGTTCTTC. The full variable domain, rest sourced from reference TRBV11-3 and TRBJ2-1, is EAGVVQSPRYKIIEKKQPVAFWCNPISGHNTLYWYLQNLGQGPELLIRYENEEAVDDSQLPKDRFSAERLKGVDSTLKIQPAELGDSAVYLCASSLVASGGSSYNEQFFGPGTRLTVL.

The table lists this clonotype with many counts. This chain uses TRBV11-2 with TRBJ2-3, with 8 bases fitting TRBD2. CDR1 is SGHAT and CDR2 is FQNNGV in the germline V gene. The trim removed 4 bases at V and 1 base at J, leaving 4 bases unmatched. CDR3 size: 15 residues. The CDR3 here is CASSSVAGRTDTQYF. The CDR3 DNA reads TGTGCCAGCAGCTCAGTAGCGGGGCGCACAGATACGCAGTATTTT.

The sample holds many counts of this clonotype. The J gene is TRBJ2-5, the V gene TRBV20-1; 11 bases map to TRBD2. The V segment lost 2 bases and the J segment 4 bases; nucleotides outside the gene matches: 3. The germline V gene encodes CDR1 DFQATT and CDR2 SNEGSKA (reference sequence). CDR3 size: 14 residues. The CDR3 here is CSARPGLAAETQYF. In DNA form, the CDR3 reads TGCAGTGCTAGACCGGGACTAGCGGCAGAGACCCAGTACTTC.

This clonotype was observed at least ten times. This chain uses TRBV5-5 with TRBJ2-3; TRBD1 matches at 11 bases. The CDR3 is 17 amino acids. Per the germline V gene, CDR1 is SGHKS and CDR2 is YYEKEE (reference sequence). V dropped 6 bases and J dropped 0; count of bases not matched to a gene: 9. CDR3 bases: TGTGCCAGCACCGGACAGGGGGCCGTGGGTAGCACAGATACGCAGTATTTT. It is translated as CASTGQGAVGSTDTQYF.

The rearrangement links TRBV30 to TRBJ2-7, with a possible D match to TRBD1 (6 bases). Germline lookup yields CDR1 GTSNPN and CDR2 SVGIG (reference sequence). Trimming took 3 bases from V and 5 from J, leaving 14 bases between them. This CDR3 has 13 amino acids. The CDR3 DNA reads as TGTGCCTGGAGCGAACAGGGTCCCCACGAGCAGTACTTC. This codes for CAWSEQGPHEQYF.

This clonotype was observed many times. This chain uses TRBV5-1 with TRBJ2-7; 8 bases are a match to TRBD1. Germline V gives CDR1 SGHRS, CDR2 YFSETQ. The CDR3 is 13 residues long. Trimming at V came to 4 bases and at J to 5 bases, leaving 5 bases not matched to a gene. The CDR3 region has the DNA TGCGCCAGCAGCGTGGACAGGGTGGACGAGCAGTACTTC. Encoded protein: CASSVDRVDEQYF. Based on the CDR3 plus reference TRBV5-1 and TRBJ2-7, the full variable domain is KAGVTQTPRYLIKTRGQQVTLSCSPISGHRSVSWYQQTPGQGLQFLFEYFSETQRNKGNFPGRFSGRQFSNSRSEMNVSTLELGDSALYLCASSVDRVDEQYFGPGTRLTVT.